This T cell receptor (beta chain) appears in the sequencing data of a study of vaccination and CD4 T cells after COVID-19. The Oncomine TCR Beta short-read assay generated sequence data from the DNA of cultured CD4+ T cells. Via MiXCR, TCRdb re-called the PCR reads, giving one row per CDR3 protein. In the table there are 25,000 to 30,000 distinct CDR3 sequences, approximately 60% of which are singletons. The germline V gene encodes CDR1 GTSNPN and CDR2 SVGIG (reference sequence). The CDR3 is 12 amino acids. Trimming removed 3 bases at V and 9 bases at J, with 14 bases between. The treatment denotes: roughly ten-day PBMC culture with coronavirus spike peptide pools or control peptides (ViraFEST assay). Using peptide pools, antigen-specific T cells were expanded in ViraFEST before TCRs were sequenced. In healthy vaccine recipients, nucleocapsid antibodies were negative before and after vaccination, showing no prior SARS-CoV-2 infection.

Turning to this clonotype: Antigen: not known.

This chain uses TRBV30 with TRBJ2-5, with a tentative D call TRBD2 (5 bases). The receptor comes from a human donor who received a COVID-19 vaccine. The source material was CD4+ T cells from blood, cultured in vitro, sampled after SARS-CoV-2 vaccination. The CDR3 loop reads CAWRSSAAAQYF. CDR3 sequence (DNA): TGTGCCTGGAGATCCTCAGCGGCTGCCCAGTACTTC.